The present TCR beta chain was sequenced within a study of identical twins. One entry per CDR3 protein, called by TCRdb with MiXCR from the 5' RACE reads. The table records about 340,000 distinct CDR3 sequences, about 12% of them present only once. The CDR3 contains 18 residues. V dropped 0 bases and J dropped 0 bases, with 17 bases sitting between them. Germline V lookup: CDR1 LGHDT, CDR2 YNNKEL (reference sequence). This same sample was also part of a study on yellow fever vaccine responses in identical twins.

This chain uses TRBV3-1 with TRBJ2-5, with D maybe TRBD2 (6 bases). What was sequenced was CD8+ T cells sorted from blood. The origin of this receptor is a woman under 30 in good health. CDR3 protein: CASSQDRGGKGYQETQYF. The CDR3 DNA sequence: TGTGCCAGCAGCCAAGATAGGGGAGGAAAAGGTTACCAAGAGACCCAGTACTTC.